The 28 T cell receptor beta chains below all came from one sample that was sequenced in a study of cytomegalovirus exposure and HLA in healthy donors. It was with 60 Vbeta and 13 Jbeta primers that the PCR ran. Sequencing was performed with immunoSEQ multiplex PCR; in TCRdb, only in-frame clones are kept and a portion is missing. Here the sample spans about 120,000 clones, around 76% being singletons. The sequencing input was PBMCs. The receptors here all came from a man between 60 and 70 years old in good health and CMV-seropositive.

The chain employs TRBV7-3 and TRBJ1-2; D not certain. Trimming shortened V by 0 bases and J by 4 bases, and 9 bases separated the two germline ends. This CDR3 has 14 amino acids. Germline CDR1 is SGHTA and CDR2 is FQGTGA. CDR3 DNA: TGTGCCAGCAGCTTAACCCCCCGAGGCTATGGCTACACCTTC. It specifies CASSLTPRGYGYTF.

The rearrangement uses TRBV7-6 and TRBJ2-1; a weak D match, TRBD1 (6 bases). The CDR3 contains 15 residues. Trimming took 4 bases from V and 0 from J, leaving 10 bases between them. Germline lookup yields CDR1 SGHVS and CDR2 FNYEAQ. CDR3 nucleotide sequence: TGTGCCAGCAGCTCCGGGACATACTCCTACAATGAGCAGTTCTTC. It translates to CASSSGTYSYNEQFF. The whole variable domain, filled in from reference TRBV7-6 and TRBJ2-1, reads GAGVSQSPRYKVTKRGQDVALRCDPISGHVSLYWYRQALGQGPEFLTYFNYEAQQDKSGLPNDRFSAERPEGSISTLTIQRTEQRDSAMYRCASSSGTYSYNEQFFGPGTRLTVL.

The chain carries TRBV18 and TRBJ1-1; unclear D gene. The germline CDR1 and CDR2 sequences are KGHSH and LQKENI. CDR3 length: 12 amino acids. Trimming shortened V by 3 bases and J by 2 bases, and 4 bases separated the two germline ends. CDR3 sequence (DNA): TGTGCCAGCTCACCGAGCAACACTGAAGCTTTCTTT. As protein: CASSPSNTEAFF.

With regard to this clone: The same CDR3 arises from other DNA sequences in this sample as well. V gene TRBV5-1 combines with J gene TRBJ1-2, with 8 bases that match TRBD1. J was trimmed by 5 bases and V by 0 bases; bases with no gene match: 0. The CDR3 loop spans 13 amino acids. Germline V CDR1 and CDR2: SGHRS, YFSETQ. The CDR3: CASSLGTGYGYTF. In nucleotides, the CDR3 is TGCGCCAGCAGCTTGGGGACAGGGTATGGCTACACCTTC.

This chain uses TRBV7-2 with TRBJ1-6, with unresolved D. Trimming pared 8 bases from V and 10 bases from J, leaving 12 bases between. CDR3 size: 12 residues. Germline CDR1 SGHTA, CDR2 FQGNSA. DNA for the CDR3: TGTGCCAGCTCAATTGCGAGGTCACCCCTCCACTTT. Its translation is CASSIARSPLHF.

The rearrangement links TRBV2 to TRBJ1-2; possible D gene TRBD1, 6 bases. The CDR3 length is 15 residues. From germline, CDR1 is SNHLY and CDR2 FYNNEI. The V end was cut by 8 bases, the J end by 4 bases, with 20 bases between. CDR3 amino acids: CASSRAQGIFYGYTF. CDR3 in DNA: TGTGCCAGCTCCCGGGCACAGGGAATCTTCTATGGCTACACCTTC.

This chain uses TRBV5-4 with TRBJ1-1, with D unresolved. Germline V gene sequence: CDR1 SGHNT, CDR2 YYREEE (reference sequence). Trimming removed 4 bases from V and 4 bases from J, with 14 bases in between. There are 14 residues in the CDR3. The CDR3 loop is CASSPPGRSTEAFF. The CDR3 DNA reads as TGTGCCAGCAGCCCCCCCGGGAGAAGCACTGAAGCTTTCTTT.

Here the CDR3 reads CASSPRGGATEAFF. CDR3 bases: TGTGCCAGCAGTCCCCGCGGGGGTGCCACTGAAGCTTTCTTT. The chain uses TRBV6-6 and TRBJ1-1; tentatively, D is TRBD1 (5 bases). The CDR3 totals 14 residues. Trimming cost V 5 bases and J 4 bases, with 14 bases left between them. Germline V gene data show CDR1 as MNHNY and CDR2 as SVGAGI (reference sequence).

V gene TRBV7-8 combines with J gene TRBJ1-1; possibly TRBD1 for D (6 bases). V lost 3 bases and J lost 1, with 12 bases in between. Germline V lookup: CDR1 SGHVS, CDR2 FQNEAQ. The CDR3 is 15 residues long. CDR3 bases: TGTGCCAGCAGCTTGCCGGGACACCCGAACACTGAAGCTTTCTTT. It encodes CASSLPGHPNTEAFF.

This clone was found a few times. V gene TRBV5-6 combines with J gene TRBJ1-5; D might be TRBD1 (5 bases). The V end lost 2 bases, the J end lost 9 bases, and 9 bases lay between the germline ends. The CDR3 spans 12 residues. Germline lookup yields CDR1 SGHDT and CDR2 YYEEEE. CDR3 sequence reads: CASSFPQGPQHF. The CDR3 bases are TGTGCCAGCAGCTTCCCGCAGGGGCCCCAGCATTTT.

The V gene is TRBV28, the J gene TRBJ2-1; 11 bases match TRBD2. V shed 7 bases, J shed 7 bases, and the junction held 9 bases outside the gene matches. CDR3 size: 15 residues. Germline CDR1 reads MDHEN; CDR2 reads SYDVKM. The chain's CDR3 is CASTLSGGGGNEQFF. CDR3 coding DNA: TGTGCCAGCACTCTTAGCGGGGGGGGAGGGAATGAGCAGTTCTTC.

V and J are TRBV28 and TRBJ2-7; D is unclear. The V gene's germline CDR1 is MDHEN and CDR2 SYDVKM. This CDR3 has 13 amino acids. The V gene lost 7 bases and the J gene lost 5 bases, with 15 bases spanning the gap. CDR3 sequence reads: CASTPPTVDEQYF. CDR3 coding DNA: TGTGCCAGCACTCCCCCAACAGTGGACGAGCAGTACTTC.

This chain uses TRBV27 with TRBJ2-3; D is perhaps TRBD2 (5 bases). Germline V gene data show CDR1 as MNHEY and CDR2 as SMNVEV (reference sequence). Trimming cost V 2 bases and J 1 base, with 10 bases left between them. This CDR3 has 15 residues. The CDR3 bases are TGTGCCAGCAGTTTAGTGGGAGTGGGCACAGATACGCAGTATTTT. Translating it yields CASSLVGVGTDTQYF.

This chain's CDR3 is CASSPPGLAGGPNEQFF. The CDR3, as DNA: TGCGCCAGCAGCCCGCCGGGACTAGCGGGGGGCCCGAATGAGCAGTTCTTC. V and J are TRBV5-1 and TRBJ2-1, with TRBD2 matching over 15 bases. The V gene's germline CDR1 is SGHRS and CDR2 YFSETQ. The CDR3 is made up of 17 amino acids. V gave up 4 bases and J gave up 7 bases; unmatched junction bases: 9.

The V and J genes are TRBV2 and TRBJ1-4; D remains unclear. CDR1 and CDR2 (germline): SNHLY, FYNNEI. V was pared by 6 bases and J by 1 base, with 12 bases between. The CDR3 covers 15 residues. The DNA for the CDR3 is TGTGCCAGCAGGATAGGGAGAAGAACTAATGAAAAACTGTTTTTT. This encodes CASRIGRRTNEKLFF.

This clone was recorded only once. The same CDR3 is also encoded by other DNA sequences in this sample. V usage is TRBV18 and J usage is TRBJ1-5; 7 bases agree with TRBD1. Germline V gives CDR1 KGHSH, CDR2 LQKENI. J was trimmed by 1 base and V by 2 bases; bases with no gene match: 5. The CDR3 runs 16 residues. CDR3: CASSPGAGGSNQPQHF. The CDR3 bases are TGTGCCAGCTCACCAGGGGCAGGGGGAAGCAATCAGCCCCAGCATTTT.

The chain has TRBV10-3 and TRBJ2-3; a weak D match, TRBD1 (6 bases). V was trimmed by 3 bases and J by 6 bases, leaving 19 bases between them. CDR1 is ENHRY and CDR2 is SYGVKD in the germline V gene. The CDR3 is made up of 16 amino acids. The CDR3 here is CAISDSGTRRSDTQYF. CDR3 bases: TGTGCCATCAGTGATTCCGGGACACGGCGGTCCGATACGCAGTATTTT.

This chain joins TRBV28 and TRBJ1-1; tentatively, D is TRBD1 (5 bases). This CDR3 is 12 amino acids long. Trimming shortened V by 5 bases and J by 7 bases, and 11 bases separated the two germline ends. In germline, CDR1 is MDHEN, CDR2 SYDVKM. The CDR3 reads CASSPDRVEAFF. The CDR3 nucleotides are TGTGCCAGCAGTCCCGACAGAGTTGAAGCTTTCTTT.

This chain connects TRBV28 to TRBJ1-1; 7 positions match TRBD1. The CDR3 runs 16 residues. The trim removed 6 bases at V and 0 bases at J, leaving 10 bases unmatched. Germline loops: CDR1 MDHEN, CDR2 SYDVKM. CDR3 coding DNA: TGTGCCAGCAGCCTACAGGGGTCCCCTATGAACACTGAAGCTTTCTTT. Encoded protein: CASSLQGSPMNTEAFF.

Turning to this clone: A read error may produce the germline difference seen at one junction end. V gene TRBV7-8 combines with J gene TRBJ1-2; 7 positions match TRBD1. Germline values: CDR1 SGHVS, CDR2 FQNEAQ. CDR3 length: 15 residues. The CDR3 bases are TGTGCCAGCAGCCCACAGCACAGGGGCCCGGCCTTATTTGGCTTC. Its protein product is CASSPQHRGPALFGF.

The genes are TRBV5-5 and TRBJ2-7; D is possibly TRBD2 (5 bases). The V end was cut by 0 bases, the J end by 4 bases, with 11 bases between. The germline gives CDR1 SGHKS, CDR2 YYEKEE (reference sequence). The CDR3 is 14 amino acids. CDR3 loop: CASSLEARGYEQYF. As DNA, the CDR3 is TGTGCCAGCAGCTTGGAGGCCCGAGGGTACGAGCAGTACTTC.

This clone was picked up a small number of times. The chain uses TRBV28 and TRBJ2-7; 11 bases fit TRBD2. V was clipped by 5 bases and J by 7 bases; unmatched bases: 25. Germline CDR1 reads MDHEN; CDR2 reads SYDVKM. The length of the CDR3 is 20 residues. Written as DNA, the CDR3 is TGTGCCAGCAGTCTAAGCCTACTAGCGGGAGAACAATTCGGGGCTCCGGAGCAGTACTTC. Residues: CASSLSLLAGEQFGAPEQYF.

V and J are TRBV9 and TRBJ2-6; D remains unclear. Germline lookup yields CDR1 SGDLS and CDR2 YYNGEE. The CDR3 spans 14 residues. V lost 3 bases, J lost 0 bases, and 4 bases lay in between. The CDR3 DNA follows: TGTGCCAGCAGCGCTTACTCTGGGGCCAACGTCCTGACTTTC. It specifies CASSAYSGANVLTF.

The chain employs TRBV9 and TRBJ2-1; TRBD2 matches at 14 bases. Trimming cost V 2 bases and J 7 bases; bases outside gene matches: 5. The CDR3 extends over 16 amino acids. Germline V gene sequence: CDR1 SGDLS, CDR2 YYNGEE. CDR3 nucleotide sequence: TGTGCCAGCAGCGTGACTAGCGGGGGGGTTGGAAATGAGCAGTTCTTC. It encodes CASSVTSGGVGNEQFF.

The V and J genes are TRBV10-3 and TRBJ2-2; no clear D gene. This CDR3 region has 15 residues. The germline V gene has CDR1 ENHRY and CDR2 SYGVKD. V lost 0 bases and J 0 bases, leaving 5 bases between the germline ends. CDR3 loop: CAISESSANTGELFF. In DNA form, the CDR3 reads TGTGCCATCAGTGAGTCAAGCGCGAACACCGGGGAGCTGTTTTTT.

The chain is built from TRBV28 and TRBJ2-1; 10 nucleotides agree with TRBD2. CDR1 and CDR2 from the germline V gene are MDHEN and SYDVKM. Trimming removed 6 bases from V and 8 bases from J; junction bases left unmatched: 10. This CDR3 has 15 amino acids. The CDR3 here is CASRSLAGVIHEQFF. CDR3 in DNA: TGTGCCAGCAGATCGCTAGCGGGAGTCATCCATGAGCAGTTCTTC.

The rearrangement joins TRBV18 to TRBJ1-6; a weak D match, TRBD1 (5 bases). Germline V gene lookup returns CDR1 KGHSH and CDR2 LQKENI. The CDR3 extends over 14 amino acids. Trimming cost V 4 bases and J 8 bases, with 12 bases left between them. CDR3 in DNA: TGTGCCAGCTCACGGGGCAGGGTGGATTCACCCCTCCACTTT. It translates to CASSRGRVDSPLHF.

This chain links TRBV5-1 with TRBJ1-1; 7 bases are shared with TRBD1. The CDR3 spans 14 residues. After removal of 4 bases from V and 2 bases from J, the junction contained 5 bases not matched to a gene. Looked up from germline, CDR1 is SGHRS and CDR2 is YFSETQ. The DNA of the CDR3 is TGCGCCAGCAGCGCCCGGACAGGCAACACTGAAGCTTTCTTT. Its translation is CASSARTGNTEAFF.